A single sample is the source of the 16 T cell receptor beta chains below, sequenced in a study of T cell repertoires and HLA-DP antigens. These TCRs are of unknown antigen specificity. The repertoire was sequenced with immunoSEQ multiplex PCR; TCRdb's copy has only in-frame clones and lacks some. The table has about 120,000 clones, roughly 92% seen once; the top ten hold approximately 0.25%. The sample was CD4+ T cells from PBMCs. All receptors derive from a woman aged 18-29 years in good health and CMV-seronegative.

The chain recombines TRBV18 with TRBJ2-3, with 9 bases matching TRBD2. CDR1 and CDR2 (germline): KGHSH, LQKENI. The trim removed 5 bases at V and 1 base at J, leaving 13 bases unmatched. CDR3 length: 18 residues. This CDR3 reads CASSKFSGGITGTDTQYF. Written as DNA, the CDR3 is TGTGCCAGCTCAAAATTTAGCGGGGGTATTACTGGCACAGATACGCAGTATTTT. Full variable domain (outside the CDR3, taken from reference TRBV18 and TRBJ2-3): NAGVMQNPRHLVRRRGQEARLRCSPMKGHSHVYWYRQLPEEGLKFMVYLQKENIIDESGMPKERFSAEFPKEGPSILRIQQVVRGDSAAYFCASSKFSGGITGTDTQYFGPGTRLTVL.

The chain recombines TRBV25-1 with TRBJ2-2; no clear D. Germline V lookup: CDR1 MGHDK, CDR2 SYGVNS. CDR3 length: 14 amino acids. V was trimmed by 3 bases and J by 4 bases, leaving 9 bases between them. The CDR3 bases are TGTGCCAGCAGTGATTCCCCAGGCACCGGGGAGCTGTTTTTT. Translation: CASSDSPGTGELFF.

Only a few counts were recorded for this clone. The chain uses TRBV30 and TRBJ1-5; D is uncertain. The V and J ends lost 6 bases and 0 bases respectively, with 12 bases between them. Germline CDR1 and CDR2: GTSNPN and SVGIG (reference sequence). This CDR3 contains 14 residues. The CDR3 DNA reads as TGTGCCTGCCGGATGGGCAGTAGCAATCAGCCCCAGCATTTT. Translated: CACRMGSSNQPQHF.

The chain has TRBV18 and TRBJ1-2; 8 bases match TRBD1. The CDR3 has 13 amino acids. The V gene's germline CDR1 is KGHSH and CDR2 LQKENI. With 3 bases clipped from V and 8 bases from J, the junction kept 5 bases outside the gene matches. CDR3 loop: CASSPGQGGGYTF. The DNA of the CDR3 is TGTGCCAGCTCACCCGGACAGGGTGGAGGCTACACCTTC.

The J gene is TRBJ1-1, the V gene TRBV5-6; maybe TRBD1 (5 bases). Germline values: CDR1 SGHDT, CDR2 YYEEEE. The V end lost 4 bases, the J end lost 6 bases, and 16 bases lay between the germline ends. The CDR3 is 14 residues long. DNA of the CDR3: TGTGCCAGCAGCCGTCTTATCCGGGACGCTGAAGCTTTCTTT. It is translated as CASSRLIRDAEAFF.

The chain combines TRBV5-1 with TRBJ2-7; 9 nucleotides line up with TRBD2. V shed 4 bases and J 1 base; nucleotides not matched to a gene: 6. The CDR3 length is 15 residues. The germline gives CDR1 SGHRS, CDR2 YFSETQ. The CDR3 reads CASSPLAGESYEQYF. CDR3 sequence (DNA): TGCGCCAGCAGCCCGTTAGCGGGAGAATCCTACGAGCAGTACTTC.

This rearrangement joins TRBV4-1 to TRBJ1-4; possibly TRBD1 for D (6 bases). CDR1 is MGHRA, CDR2 YSYEKL, per germline. The CDR3 is 12 amino acids. Trimming shortened V by 2 bases and J by 11 bases, and 9 bases separated the two germline ends. In nucleotides, the CDR3 is TGCGCCAGCAGCCAACAGGGGAGTAAACTGTTTTTT. This translates into CASSQQGSKLFF.

The J gene is TRBJ2-5, the V gene TRBV14; the D gene is possibly TRBD1 (5 bases). The CDR3 covers 15 residues. Germline values: CDR1 SGHDN, CDR2 FVKESK. With 0 bases removed from V and 4 bases from J, the gap between germline ends came to 12 bases. CDR3 sequence reads: CASSQEGAFRETQYF. The DNA of the CDR3 is TGTGCCAGCAGCCAAGAAGGGGCCTTCCGAGAGACCCAGTACTTC.

The chain links TRBV28 to TRBJ2-3; the match to TRBD2 covers 8 bases. The V gene's germline CDR1 is MDHEN and CDR2 SYDVKM. Trimming took 3 bases from V and 2 from J; bases not matched to a gene: 4. CDR3 length: 15 residues. CDR3 residues: CASSFRGGFTDTQYF. In DNA form, the CDR3 reads TGTGCCAGCAGTTTTCGGGGGGGATTCACAGATACGCAGTATTTT.

This chain links TRBV7-2 with TRBJ1-2; D remains unclear. Germline CDR1 and CDR2: SGHTA and FQGNSA. Trimming pared 5 bases from V and 2 bases from J, leaving 12 bases between. The CDR3 totals 14 residues. The CDR3 DNA sequence: TGTGCCAGCAGCCAGGCGGATCCCAACTATGGCTACACCTTC. Encoded protein: CASSQADPNYGYTF. Full variable domain (outside the CDR3, taken from reference TRBV7-2 and TRBJ1-2): GAGVSQSPSNKVTEKGKDVELRCDPISGHTALYWYRQSLGQGLEFLIYFQGNSAPDKSGLPSDRFSAERTGGSVSTLTIQRTQQEDSAVYLCASSQADPNYGYTFGSGTRLTVV.

This chain connects TRBV10-3 to TRBJ2-3; 7 bases map to TRBD2. CDR1 is ENHRY, CDR2 SYGVKD, per germline. The V and J ends lost 2 bases and 0 bases, in that order; junction bases with no gene match: 11. This CDR3 comprises 18 residues. CDR3 protein: CAISEMGGSSASTDTQYF. CDR3 nucleotide sequence: TGTGCCATCAGTGAGATGGGGGGGAGCTCAGCTAGCACAGATACGCAGTATTTT.

This chain connects TRBV5-1 to TRBJ2-3, with TRBD2 matching 8 bases. V gave up 4 bases and J gave up 2 bases; unmatched junction bases: 6. The CDR3 is 15 amino acids. Germline lookup yields CDR1 SGHRS and CDR2 YFSETQ. The CDR3 region is CASSVPGLDTDTQYF. The CDR3 region has the DNA TGCGCCAGCAGCGTACCGGGACTAGACACAGATACGCAGTATTTT.

This chain joins TRBV5-1 and TRBJ2-1; D call uncertain. Looked up from germline, CDR1 is SGHRS and CDR2 is YFSETQ. Trimming cost V 2 bases and J 4 bases, with 13 bases left between them. CDR3 length: 15 amino acids. CDR3 bases: TGCGCCAGCAGCTTTTGGGGAAATGGGTACAATGAGCAGTTCTTC. Residues: CASSFWGNGYNEQFF.

This clone was found once. The chain links TRBV10-1 to TRBJ1-5; 8 nucleotides align to TRBD1. This CDR3 comprises 14 residues. With 6 bases clipped from V and 5 bases from J, the junction kept 6 bases outside the gene matches. CDR1 and CDR2 from the germline V gene are WNHNN and SYGVQD (reference sequence). The CDR3 reads CASRTDRGDQPQHF. CDR3 nucleotides: TGCGCCAGCAGGACTGACAGGGGAGATCAGCCCCAGCATTTT.

The chain employs TRBV6-6 and TRBJ1-2, with D hard to call. Germline V CDR1 and CDR2: MNHNY, SVGAGI (reference sequence). The CDR3 spans 13 residues. V dropped 2 bases and J dropped 4 bases, with 8 bases sitting between them. The CDR3 DNA follows: TGTGCCAGCAGTTACGGTCCTCTCTATGGCTACACCTTC. Translated: CASSYGPLYGYTF.

V and J are TRBV6-5 and TRBJ1-2; 10 bases match TRBD1. Germline assignment: CDR1 MNHEY and CDR2 SVGAGI. The CDR3 spans 13 residues. V shed 5 bases and J 4 bases; nucleotides not matched to a gene: 1. The CDR3 region is CASSRTGGYGYTF. The CDR3 DNA reads as TGTGCCAGCAGTCGGACAGGGGGCTATGGCTACACCTTC.